This section outlines one T cell receptor (beta chain) sequence together with its context. This clonotype was recorded at least ten times. The specificity of this receptor is unknown. No much larger clonotype is one base removed from it; base qualities were not supplied. This record belongs to a study of blood T cells in healthy people across ages (dated by TCRdb to 2015 to 2017). Notes on the research overall: In model experiments, template switching captured roughly one uniquely barcoded TCR beta cDNA molecule for every two T cells. The study measured age-related changes in TCR beta repertoire diversity using deep sequencing normalized with unique cDNA molecular identifiers. The donors were divided into four age groups: young (average around 17 years), middle-aged (around 41), aged (about 56) and long-lived (around 87). To avoid experimental bias, donors of different ages were spread randomly across the sequencing lanes. The study analyzed two additional independent replicas of 1 million unique cDNA reads from the same blood draw for two donors, one aged 18 to 30 and one aged 80 or older. Overall study outcomes, separate from this receptor: Because profiling used bulk unsorted PBMCs, naive and antigen-experienced compartments could not be compared conclusively. Because donor CMV infection status was unknown, age-related changes in expanded clonotypes were potentially confounded. As age increased, observed TCR beta diversity per million T cells dropped in a roughly linear way, and a significant reduction was already evident by age roughly 36. Compared with the aged group, the long-lived group had more naive CD4+ T cells, fewer expanded clones and increased TCR diversity, suggesting age selection. There was a strong correlation between observed TCR beta diversity and the percentage of naive T cells measured by flow cytometry. Estimates of total diversity based on one million sequenced T cells were considered lower bounds and underestimates.

The approximately 40 donors, aged about 6 to 95 years, were systemically healthy Caucasian individuals from Russia. Approximately 9.3 milliliters of peripheral blood were drawn from each donor into EDTA-treated Vacutainer tubes. PBMCs were isolated by Ficoll-Paque density-gradient centrifugation, with at least 6.5 million obtained per sample. Trizol reagent was used to extract total RNA from the PBMCs, yielding at least 5 micrograms per sample. Naive CD45RAhigh/CD27high T cell percentages were measured by flow cytometry on a PBMC aliquot from every donor. Libraries were made using 5' RACE. TCRdb records Illumina HiSeq 2500 as the sequencer. A second PCR of about 6 to 11 cycles was run with a J-beta primer mix and a sample-barcoded 5' primer. A unique molecular identifier was introduced onto each TCR beta cDNA molecule by a template-switch 5' adaptor carrying 12 random nucleotides. Each sample yielded at least 2.5 million CDR3-containing paired-end reads. The Mint cDNA synthesis kit, primed by a TRBC-specific oligonucleotide, was used to synthesize first-strand cDNA from all RNA. All cDNA was treated with uracil-DNA glycosylase and then went through a first 18-cycle PCR with the universal primers M1SS and BC2_uni_R. From the authors' description of their analysis: Each sample was normalized by randomly selecting 1 million high-quality reads, each carrying a distinct molecular identifier. Instead of being binned into consensus sequences, reads that shared molecular identifiers were thrown out. CDR3 identification, clonotype clustering and error correction used MiTCR with a Q25 quality threshold and the strictest error-elimination algorithm. A nonparametric unseen species model using Euler transformation provided a lower-bound estimate of total TCR beta diversity. Using fastp at Q25 and MiXCR, TCRdb reprocessed the public reads and kept productive beta chains. CDR3 protein duplicates are merged, each entry listing the most common genes and DNA. The V and J calls here are based on TCRdb, not the publication. Here the sample has around 1,500,000 distinct CDR3 sequences; 28% occur a single time. The top ten clonotypes cover more than 6% of the sample.

From a lookup of the germline V gene, CDR1 and CDR2 are MNHEY and SVGEGT. Inclusive of the bounding cysteine and phenylalanine, the CDR3 is 11 residues long. Only the CDR3 region is kept as DNA, spanning 33 bases read in frame from base 1. Germline trimming amounts to 6 bases on V and 8 bases on J, with 1 as the count of junction bases outside the gene matches. The sample consisted of blood. The receptor was derived from a woman aged 30 to 39 in good health. Recombination connected TRBV6-2 or TRBV6-3 to TRBJ2-1, with 7 bases aligning to TRBD1. The nucleotide sequence reads as follows: TGTGCCAGCAGACAGGGGTATGAGCAGTTCTTC. This sequence encodes CASRQGYEQFF.